This T cell receptor beta chain stems from a study of identical twins. Per germline, CDR1 SGDLS and CDR2 YYNGEE. The length of the CDR3 is 14 residues. V was trimmed by 0 bases and J by 6 bases, leaving 9 bases between them. Each donor (without exception) was a healthy Caucasian. MiXCR, run by TCRdb on the 5' RACE reads, gives a single entry per CDR3 protein. The data show over 200,000 distinct CDR3 sequences, 5% to 7% seen once. This sample was also put to use in a study of T cells expressing NK-cell markers. That source notes: NKG2C+ dominant clonotype frequencies in about six donors were roughly 1.0-7.5% of CD8+ T cells. Similarly, these clonotypes led the CD3+CD56-NKG2C+ fraction as well in a handful of donors.

This TCR was recovered from a woman aged 18-29 years in good health. The specimen was CD8+ T cells sorted from blood. V usage is TRBV9 and J usage is TRBJ2-2; tentatively, D is TRBD1 or TRBD2 (5 bases each). DNA for the CDR3: TGTGCCAGCAGCGTAGGGGGACGATCCGGGGAGCTGTTTTTT. It yields the protein CASSVGGRSGELFF.